Detailed here is one T cell receptor beta chain. The antigen remains unidentified. In the PCR, 60 Vbeta and 13 Jbeta primers were used. Here immunoSEQ multiplex PCR was the method, and the copy in TCRdb shows in-frame clones only, minus some. The repertoire holds roughly 170,000 clones, roughly 80% seen once, with approximately 0.8% in the top ten. This sample was included in a study of cytomegalovirus exposure and HLA in healthy donors. Findings of the study overall: According to a later analysis, most TCR beta chains associated with CMV appeared HLA-restricted. Data from an earlier analysis indicated that most TCR beta V segments were productive either about 87% or about 30% of the time.

Per germline, CDR1 GTSNPN and CDR2 SVGIG (reference sequence). The CDR3 length is 12 residues. V gave up 3 bases and J gave up 3 bases, with 9 bases separating them. All the people who gave samples were healthy bone marrow donors. The sequence came from a woman aged 18 to 35 in good health and CMV-seronegative. Sequencing was done on a sample of PBMCs. The chain is built from TRBV30 and TRBJ2-7; TRBD2 is a possible D gene (5 bases). CDR3 sequence reads: CAWSSSNYEQYF. The CDR3 region has the DNA TGTGCCTGGAGCTCTAGCAACTACGAGCAGTACTTC.